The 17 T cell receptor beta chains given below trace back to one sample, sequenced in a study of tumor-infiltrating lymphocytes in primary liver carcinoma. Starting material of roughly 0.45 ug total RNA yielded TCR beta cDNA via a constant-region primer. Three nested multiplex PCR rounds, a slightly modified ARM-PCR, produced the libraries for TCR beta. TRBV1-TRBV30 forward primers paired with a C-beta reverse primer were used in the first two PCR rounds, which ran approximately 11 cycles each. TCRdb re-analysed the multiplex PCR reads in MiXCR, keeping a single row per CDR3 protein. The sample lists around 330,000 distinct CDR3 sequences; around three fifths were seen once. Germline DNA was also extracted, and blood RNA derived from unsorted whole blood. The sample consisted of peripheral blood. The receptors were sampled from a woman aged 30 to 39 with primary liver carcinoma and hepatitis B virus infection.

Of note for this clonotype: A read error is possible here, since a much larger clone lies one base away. DNA of the CDR3: TGTGTCAGCAGCTTGACTCGGGAGACCCAGTACTTC. Protein product: CVSSLTRETQYF. The rearrangement uses TRBV5-5 and TRBJ2-5; D not resolved. Germline V gene data show CDR1 as SGHKS and CDR2 as YYEKEE (reference sequence). The CDR3 runs 12 residues.

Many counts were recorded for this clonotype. CDR3 nucleotides: TGTGCCAGCAGTCGGACAGGGGAAGAGACCCAGTACTTC. It codes for CASSRTGEETQYF. The chain employs TRBV6-1 and TRBJ2-5, with TRBD1 identical over 9 bases. The CDR3 is made up of 13 amino acids. V gave up 5 bases and J gave up 3 bases; unmatched junction bases: 1. The germline V gene has CDR1 MNHNS and CDR2 SASEGT.

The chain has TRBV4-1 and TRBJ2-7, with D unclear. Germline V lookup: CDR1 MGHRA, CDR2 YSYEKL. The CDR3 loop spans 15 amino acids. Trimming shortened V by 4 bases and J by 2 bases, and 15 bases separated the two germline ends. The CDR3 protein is CASSLIPSDTYEQYF. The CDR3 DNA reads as TGCGCCAGCAGCCTAATCCCCAGTGATACCTACGAGCAGTACTTC.

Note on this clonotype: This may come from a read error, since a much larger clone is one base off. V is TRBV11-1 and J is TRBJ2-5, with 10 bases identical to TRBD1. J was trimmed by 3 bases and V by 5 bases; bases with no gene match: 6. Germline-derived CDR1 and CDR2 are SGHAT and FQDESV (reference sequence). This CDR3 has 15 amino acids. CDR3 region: CASSPDRGSKETQYF. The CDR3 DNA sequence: TGTGCCAGCAGCCCGGACAGGGGGTCCAAAGAGACCCAGTACTTC.

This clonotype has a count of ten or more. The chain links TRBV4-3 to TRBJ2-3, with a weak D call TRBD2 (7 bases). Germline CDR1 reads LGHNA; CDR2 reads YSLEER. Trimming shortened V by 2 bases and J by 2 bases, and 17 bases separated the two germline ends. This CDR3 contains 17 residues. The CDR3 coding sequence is TGCGCCAGCAGCCAACTTGGGGGGGCTAGCCCCACAGATACGCAGTATTTT. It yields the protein CASSQLGGASPTDTQYF.

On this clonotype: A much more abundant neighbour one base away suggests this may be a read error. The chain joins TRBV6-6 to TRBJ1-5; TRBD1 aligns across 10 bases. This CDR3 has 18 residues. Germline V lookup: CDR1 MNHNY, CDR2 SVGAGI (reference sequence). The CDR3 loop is CASRYDRGREYSNQPQRF. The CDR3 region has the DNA TGTGCCAGCAGATATGACAGGGGGCGAGAGTATAGCAATCAGCCCCAGCGTTTT.

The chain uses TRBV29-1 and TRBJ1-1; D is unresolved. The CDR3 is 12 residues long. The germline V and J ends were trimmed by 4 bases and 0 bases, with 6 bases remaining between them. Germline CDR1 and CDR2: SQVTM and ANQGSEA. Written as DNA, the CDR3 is TGCAGCGTTGCTGAGATGAACACTGAAGCTTTCTTT. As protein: CSVAEMNTEAFF.

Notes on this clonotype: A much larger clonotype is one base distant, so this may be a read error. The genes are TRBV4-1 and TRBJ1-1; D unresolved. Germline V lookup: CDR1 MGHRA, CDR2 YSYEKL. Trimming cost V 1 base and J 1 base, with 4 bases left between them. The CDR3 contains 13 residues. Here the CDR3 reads CASSQGGNTEAFF. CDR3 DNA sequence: TGCGCCAGCAGCCAAGGTGGGAACACTGAAGCTTTCTTT.

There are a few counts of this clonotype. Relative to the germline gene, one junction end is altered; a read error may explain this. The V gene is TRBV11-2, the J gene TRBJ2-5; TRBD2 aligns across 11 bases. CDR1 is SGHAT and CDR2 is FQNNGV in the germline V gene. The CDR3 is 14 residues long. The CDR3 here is CVSRTSGRGETQYF. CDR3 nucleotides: TGCGTCAGCCGAACTAGCGGGAGAGGAGAGACCCAGTACTTC.

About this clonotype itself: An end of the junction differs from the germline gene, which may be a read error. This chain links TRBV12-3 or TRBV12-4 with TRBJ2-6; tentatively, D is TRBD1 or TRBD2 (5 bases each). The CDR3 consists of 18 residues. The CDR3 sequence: CVSRDGKGTRSGANVLTF. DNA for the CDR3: TGTGTCAGCAGGGACGGAAAGGGAACCCGCTCTGGGGCCAACGTCCTGACTTTC.

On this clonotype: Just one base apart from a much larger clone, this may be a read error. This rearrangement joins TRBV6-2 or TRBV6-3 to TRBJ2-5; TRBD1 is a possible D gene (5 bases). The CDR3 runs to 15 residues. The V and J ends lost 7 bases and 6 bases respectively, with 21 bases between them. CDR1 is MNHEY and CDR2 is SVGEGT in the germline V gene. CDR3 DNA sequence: TGTGCCAGCACCAAATGGACAAGGGGCGCACAGACCCAGTACTTC. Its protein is CASTKWTRGAQTQYF.

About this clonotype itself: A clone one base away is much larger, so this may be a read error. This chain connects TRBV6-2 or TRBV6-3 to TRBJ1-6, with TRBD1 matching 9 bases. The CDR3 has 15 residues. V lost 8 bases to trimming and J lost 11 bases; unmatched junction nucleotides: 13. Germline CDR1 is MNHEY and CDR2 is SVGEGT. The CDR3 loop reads CASYPTGQGATPLHF. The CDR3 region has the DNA TGTGCCAGCTATCCTACGGGACAGGGTGCGACACCCCTCCACTTT.

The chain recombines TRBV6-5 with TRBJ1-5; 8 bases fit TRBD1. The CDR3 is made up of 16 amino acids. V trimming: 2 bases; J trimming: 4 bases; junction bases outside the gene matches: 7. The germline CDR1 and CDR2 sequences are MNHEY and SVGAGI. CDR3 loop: CASSYPWDRRNQPQHF. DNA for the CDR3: TGTGCCAGCAGTTACCCCTGGGACAGGAGAAATCAGCCCCAGCATTTT.

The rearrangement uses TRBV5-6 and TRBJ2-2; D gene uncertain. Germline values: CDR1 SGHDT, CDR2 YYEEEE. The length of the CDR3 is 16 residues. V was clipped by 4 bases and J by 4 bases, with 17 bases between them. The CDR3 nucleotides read TGTGCCAGCAGCCCCGCAGGAAAAGGCCTCACCGGGGAGCTGTTTTTT. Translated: CASSPAGKGLTGELFF.

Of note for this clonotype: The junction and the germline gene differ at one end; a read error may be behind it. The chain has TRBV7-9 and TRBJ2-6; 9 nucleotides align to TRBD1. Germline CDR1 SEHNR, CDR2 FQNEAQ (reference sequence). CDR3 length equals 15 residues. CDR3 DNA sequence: TGTGCCAGCAGCCCCCCGGACAGGGGAAAAAACGTCCAGACTTTC. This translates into CASSPPDRGKNVQTF.

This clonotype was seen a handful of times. The CDR3 sequence is CASSQGTQSLGNEQFF. DNA for the CDR3: TGCGCCAGCAGCCAAGGAACCCAGAGCTTAGGCAATGAGCAGTTCTTC. V and J are TRBV4-1 and TRBJ2-1; D remains ambiguous. V lost 1 base, J lost 6 bases, and 16 bases lay in between. Germline V gene lookup returns CDR1 MGHRA and CDR2 YSYEKL. CDR3 size: 16 residues.

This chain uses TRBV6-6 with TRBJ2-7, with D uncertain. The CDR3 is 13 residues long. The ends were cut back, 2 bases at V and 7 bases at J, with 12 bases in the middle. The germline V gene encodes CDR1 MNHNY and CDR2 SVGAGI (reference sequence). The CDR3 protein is CASSYEGVGEQYF. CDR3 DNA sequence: TGTGCCAGCAGTTACGAAGGAGTTGGGGAGCAGTACTTC.